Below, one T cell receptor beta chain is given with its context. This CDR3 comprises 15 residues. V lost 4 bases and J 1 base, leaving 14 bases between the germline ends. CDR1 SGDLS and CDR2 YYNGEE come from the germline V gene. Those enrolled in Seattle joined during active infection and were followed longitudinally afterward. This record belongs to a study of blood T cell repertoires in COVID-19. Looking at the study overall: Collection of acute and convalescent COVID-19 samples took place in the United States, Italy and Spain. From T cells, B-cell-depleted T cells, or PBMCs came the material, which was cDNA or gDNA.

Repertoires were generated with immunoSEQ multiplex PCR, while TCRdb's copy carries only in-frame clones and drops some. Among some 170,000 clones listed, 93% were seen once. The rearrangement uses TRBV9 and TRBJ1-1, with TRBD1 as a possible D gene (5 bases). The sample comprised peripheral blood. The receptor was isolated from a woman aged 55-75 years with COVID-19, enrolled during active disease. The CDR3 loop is CASSPHTGPNTEAFF. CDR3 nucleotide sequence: TGTGCCAGCAGCCCCCATACAGGACCGAACACTGAAGCTTTCTTT.